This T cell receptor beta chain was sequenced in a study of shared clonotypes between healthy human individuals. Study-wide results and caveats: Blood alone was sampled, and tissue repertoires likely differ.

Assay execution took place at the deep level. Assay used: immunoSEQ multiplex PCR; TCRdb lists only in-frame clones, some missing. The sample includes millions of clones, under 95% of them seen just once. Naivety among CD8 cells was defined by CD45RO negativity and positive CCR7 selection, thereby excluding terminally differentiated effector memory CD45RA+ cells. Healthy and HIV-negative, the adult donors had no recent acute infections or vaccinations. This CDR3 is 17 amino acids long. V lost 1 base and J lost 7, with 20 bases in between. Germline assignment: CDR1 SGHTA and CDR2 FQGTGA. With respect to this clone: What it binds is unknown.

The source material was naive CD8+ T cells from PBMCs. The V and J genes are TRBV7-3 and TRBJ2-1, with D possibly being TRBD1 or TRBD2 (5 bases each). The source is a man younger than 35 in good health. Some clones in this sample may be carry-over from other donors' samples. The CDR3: CASSLMGGAGAENEQFF. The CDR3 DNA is TGTGCCAGCAGCTTAATGGGTGGGGCCGGGGCAGAGAATGAGCAGTTCTTC.